The present entry profiles one T cell receptor (beta chain) with its context. The data stem from a study of memory CD4+ T cells and cytomegalovirus serostatus. Looking at the study overall: Of the healthy Belgian adults, 9 were CMV seropositive and approximately 25 seronegative.

Per the study methods: After removing out-of-frame reads, 2,204,828 distinct TCRbeta sequences remained. Profiling relied on immunoSEQ multiplex PCR, and the TCRdb table lists in-frame clones only, not all of them. That table is the source of V, J and clone size, and D and trimming were worked out from the DNA. Counted here are under 80,000 clones, around 80% occurring once; the ten biggest clones make up 2.5% to 3%. The sort gate was single viable CD3+CD4+CD8-CD45RO+ cells for memory CD4+ T cells. Sequencing was performed on memory CD4+ T cells from blood. This TCR came from an adult in good health and CMV-seropositive.

CDR3 protein: CASGLLGNAFSYEQYV. The CDR3 DNA reads TGTGCTAGTGGTTTGTTGGGAAACGCGTTCTCCTACGAGCAGTACGTC. The chain is built from TRBV12-5 and TRBJ2-7; the D is unclear. Germline loops: CDR1 LGHNT, CDR2 FRNRAP. Deletions cut 2 bases from V and 0 bases from J, with 14 bases between. The CDR3 is made up of 16 amino acids.